This TCR beta chain was captured by sequencing in a study of PD-1 blockade in classical Hodgkin lymphoma. The method was immunoSEQ multiplex PCR; TCRdb's version includes in-frame clones alone and lacks a portion of them. Among tens of thousands of clones listed, about two thirds were seen once. Relapses following autologous stem cell transplantation were seen in all patients, with brentuximab vedotin exposure varying. The study's findings and limits: Newly diagnosed patients reportedly trailed healthy donors in baseline TCR diversity.

For this clone: Its antigen is unidentified.

This receptor was taken from a human donor with classical Hodgkin lymphoma. Sequences were derived from peripheral blood mononuclear cells (PBMCs), sampled at baseline.

CDR3 sequence: CASSPGGTQYF. The CDR3 nucleotides are TGTGCCAGCAGCCCTGGAGGGACCCAGTACTTC. The chain combines TRBV7-2 with TRBJ2-5; perhaps TRBD2 as D (5 bases). Germline lookup yields CDR1 SGHTA and CDR2 FQGNSA. CDR3 size: 11 residues. V gave up 5 bases and J gave up 7 bases, with 8 bases separating them.